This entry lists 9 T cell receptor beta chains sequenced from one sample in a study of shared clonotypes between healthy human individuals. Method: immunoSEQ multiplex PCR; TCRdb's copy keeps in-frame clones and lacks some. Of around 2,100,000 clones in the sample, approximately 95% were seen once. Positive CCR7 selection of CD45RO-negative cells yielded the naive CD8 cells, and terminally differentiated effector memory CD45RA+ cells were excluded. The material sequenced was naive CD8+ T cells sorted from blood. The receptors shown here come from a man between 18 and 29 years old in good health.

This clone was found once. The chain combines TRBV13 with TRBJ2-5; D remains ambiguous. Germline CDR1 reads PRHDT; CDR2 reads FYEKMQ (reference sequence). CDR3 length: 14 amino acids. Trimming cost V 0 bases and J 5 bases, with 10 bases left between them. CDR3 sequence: CASSLGGFRETQYF. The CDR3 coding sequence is TGTGCCAGCAGCTTAGGTGGATTTAGGGAGACCCAGTACTTC.

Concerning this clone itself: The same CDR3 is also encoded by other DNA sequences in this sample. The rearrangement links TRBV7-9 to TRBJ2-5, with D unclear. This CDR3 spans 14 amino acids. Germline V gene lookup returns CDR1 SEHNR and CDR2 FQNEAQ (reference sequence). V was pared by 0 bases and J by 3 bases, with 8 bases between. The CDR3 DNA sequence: TGTGCCAGCAGCTTAGCGGGTGGAAAAGAGACCCAGTACTTC. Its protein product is CASSLAGGKETQYF. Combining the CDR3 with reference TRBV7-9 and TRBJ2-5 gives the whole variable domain DTGVSQNPRHKITKRGQNVTFRCDPISEHNRLYWYRQTLGQGPEFLTYFQNEAQLEKSRLLSDRFSAERPKGSFSTLEIQRTEQGDSAMYLCASSLAGGKETQYFGPGTRLLVL.

CDR3 sequence (DNA): TGTGCCAGCAGCCAAAGCGGGAGGGCCGCTGAGCAGTTCTTC. Protein sequence: CASSQSGRAAEQFF. The chain recombines TRBV7-9 with TRBJ2-1, with TRBD2 matching over 10 bases. The CDR3 covers 14 residues. Germline V gene sequence: CDR1 SEHNR, CDR2 FQNEAQ (reference sequence). With V trimmed by 5 bases and J by 9 bases, 7 bases remained unmatched.

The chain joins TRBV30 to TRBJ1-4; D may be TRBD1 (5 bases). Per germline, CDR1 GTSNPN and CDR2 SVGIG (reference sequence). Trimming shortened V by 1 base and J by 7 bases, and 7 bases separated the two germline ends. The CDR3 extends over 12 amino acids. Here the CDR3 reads CAWSEGSEKLFF. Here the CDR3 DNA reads TGTGCCTGGAGTGAGGGGAGTGAAAAACTGTTTTTT.

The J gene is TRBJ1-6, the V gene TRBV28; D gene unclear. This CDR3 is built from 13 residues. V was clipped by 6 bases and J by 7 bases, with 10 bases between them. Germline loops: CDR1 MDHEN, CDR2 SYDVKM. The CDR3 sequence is CASSIGLNSPLHF. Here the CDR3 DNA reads TGTGCCAGCAGCATAGGTTTGAATTCACCCCTCCACTTT. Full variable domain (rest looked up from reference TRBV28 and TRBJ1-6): DVKVTQSSRYLVKRTGEKVFLECVQDMDHENMFWYRQDPGLGLRLIYFSYDVKMKEKGDIPEGYSVSREKKERFSLILESASTNQTSMYLCASSIGLNSPLHFGNGTRLTVT.

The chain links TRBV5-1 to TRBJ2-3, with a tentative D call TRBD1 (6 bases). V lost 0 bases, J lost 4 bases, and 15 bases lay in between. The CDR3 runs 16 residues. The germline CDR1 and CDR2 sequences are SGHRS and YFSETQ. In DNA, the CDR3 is TGCGCCAGCAGCTTGGGGCAGGGGTTGCTTGCAGATACGCAGTATTTT. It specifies CASSLGQGLLADTQYF.

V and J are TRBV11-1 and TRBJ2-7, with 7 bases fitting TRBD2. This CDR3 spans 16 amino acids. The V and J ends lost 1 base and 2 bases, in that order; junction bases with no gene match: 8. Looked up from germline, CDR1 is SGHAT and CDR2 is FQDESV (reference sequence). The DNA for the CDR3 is TGTGCCAGCAGCTTAGGCAGCGGGAAGATCCCCTACGAGCAGTACTTC. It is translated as CASSLGSGKIPYEQYF.

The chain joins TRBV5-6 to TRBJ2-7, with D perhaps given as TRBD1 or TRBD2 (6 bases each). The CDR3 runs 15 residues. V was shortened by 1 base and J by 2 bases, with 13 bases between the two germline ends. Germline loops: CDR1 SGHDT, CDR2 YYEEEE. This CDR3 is CASSLNREVTYEQYF. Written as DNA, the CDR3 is TGTGCCAGCAGCTTGAACAGGGAGGTTACCTACGAGCAGTACTTC.

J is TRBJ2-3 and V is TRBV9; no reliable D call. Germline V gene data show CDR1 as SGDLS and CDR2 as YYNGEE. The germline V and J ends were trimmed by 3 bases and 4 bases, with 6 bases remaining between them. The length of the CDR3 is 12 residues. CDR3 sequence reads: CASSDVADTQYF. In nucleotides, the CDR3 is TGTGCCAGCAGCGACGTTGCAGATACGCAGTATTTT. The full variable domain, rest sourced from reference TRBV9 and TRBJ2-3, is DSGVTQTPKHLITATGQRVTLRCSPRSGDLSVYWYQQSLDQGLQFLIQYYNGEERAKGNILERFSAQQFPDLHSELNLSSLELGDSALYFCASSDVADTQYFGPGTRLTVL.